This T cell receptor (beta chain) was observed in a study of shared clonotypes between healthy human individuals. Study findings and constraints: Clonotypes which were not shared had lower generation probabilities than clonotypes that all four donors shared.

As to this clone: Its antigen is unknown.

The sorted-subset replicate PCRs were given about 200 ng DNA, which is tens of thousands of T cell genomes. Repertoires were generated with immunoSEQ multiplex PCR, while TCRdb's copy carries only in-frame clones and drops some. The repertoire includes 2 million to 3 million clones, 90% to 95% of them detected once, and about 0.34% sits in the top ten. This sequence originates from a man aged 18 to 30 in good health. Some clones in this sample may be carry-over from other donors' samples. What was sequenced was naive CD4+ T cells from PBMCs. Subset meaning: CD45RA+ positively selected.

The CDR3 nucleotides are TGTGCCATCAGAGCCCCACTAGCGGGAGGGCCGAGCAAAAACATTCAGTACTTC. Its protein is CAIRAPLAGGPSKNIQYF. The genes are TRBV7-9 and TRBJ2-4, with 13 bases lining up with TRBD2. This CDR3 contains 18 residues. Per germline, CDR1 SEHNR and CDR2 FQNEAQ (reference sequence). Trimming removed 10 bases from V and 3 bases from J; junction bases left unmatched: 15.